One and the same sample provided the 18 T cell receptor beta chains below, sequenced in a study of cytomegalovirus exposure and HLA in healthy donors. With 60 Vbeta and 13 Jbeta primers, the PCR was carried out. The data were produced by immunoSEQ multiplex PCR, yet TCRdb's version contains in-frame clones alone and is incomplete. The sample consists of over 75,000 clones, about 81% of them appearing once. Sequenced material: PBMCs. These receptors all come from a woman in her fifties or sixties in good health and CMV-seronegative.

This clone was found once. The chain links TRBV19 to TRBJ1-2; TRBD1 matches 9 bases. J gave up 5 bases and V 3 bases, and 4 bases lay outside the gene matches. This CDR3 has 14 amino acids. Germline V gives CDR1 LNHDA, CDR2 SQIVND (reference sequence). The CDR3 sequence is CASSMEQGAYGYTF. CDR3 coding DNA: TGTGCCAGTAGTATGGAACAGGGGGCTTATGGCTACACCTTC.

V gene TRBV4-1 combines with J gene TRBJ1-3; D is possibly TRBD1 (5 bases). Germline loops: CDR1 MGHRA, CDR2 YSYEKL. V was pared by 1 base and J by 0 bases, with 13 bases between. The length of the CDR3 is 17 residues. The CDR3 DNA reads TGCGCCAGCAGCCAAGTGGGGCCGCTTCACTCTGGAAACACCATATATTTT. Translation: CASSQVGPLHSGNTIYF.

This rearrangement joins TRBV27 to TRBJ2-3, with TRBD1 matching 10 bases. The germline V gene has CDR1 MNHEY and CDR2 SMNVEV (reference sequence). V was pared by 7 bases and J by 4 bases, with 8 bases of the junction left unmatched. This CDR3 is built from 15 residues. The CDR3 DNA is TGTGCCAGCACGTTACAGACAGGGGGCTCAGATACGCAGTATTTT. It encodes CASTLQTGGSDTQYF.

This chain connects TRBV28 to TRBJ2-6; 9 bases line up with TRBD2. The CDR3 contains 16 residues. Germline V gives CDR1 MDHEN, CDR2 SYDVKM. The trim removed 7 bases at V and 2 bases at J, leaving 6 bases unmatched. CDR3 sequence (DNA): TGTGCCAGCAATCTAGCGGGATCGACTGGGGCCAACGTCCTGACTTTC. As protein: CASNLAGSTGANVLTF.

The rearrangement joins TRBV14 to TRBJ1-1; D gene unclear. Per germline, CDR1 SGHDN and CDR2 FVKESK. V lost 4 bases and J 10 bases, leaving 13 bases between the germline ends. The CDR3 totals 12 residues. CDR3 nucleotide sequence: TGTGCCAGCAGCCGGGATACTGAGGGAGCTTTCTTT. Protein product: CASSRDTEGAFF. Variable domain in full (rest from reference TRBV14 and TRBJ1-1): EAGVTQFPSHSVIEKGQTVTLRCDPISGHDNLYWYRRVMGKEIKFLLHFVKESKQDESGMPNNRFLAERTGGTYSTLKVQPAELEDSGVYFCASSRDTEGAFFGQGTRLTVV.

The V and J genes are TRBV5-5 and TRBJ2-2; weak D call: TRBD2 (6 bases). Germline V CDR1 and CDR2: SGHKS, YYEKEE (reference sequence). This CDR3 spans 15 amino acids. V gave up 1 base and J gave up 3 bases, with 10 bases separating them. The chain's CDR3 is CASSLSAGYTGELFF. The CDR3 DNA is TGTGCCAGCAGCTTGTCGGCGGGGTACACCGGGGAGCTGTTTTTT.

This clone was seen once. The V and J genes are TRBV30 and TRBJ2-2; the match to TRBD2 covers 13 bases. CDR1 GTSNPN and CDR2 SVGIG come from the germline V gene (reference sequence). CDR3 length equals 16 residues. CDR3 sequence: CAFGLAGVSNTGELFF. CDR3 nucleotides: TGTGCATTCGGACTAGCGGGGGTTAGTAACACCGGGGAGCTGTTTTTT.

The V call is TRBV10-2, the J call TRBJ2-1; no clear D. The CDR3 is 11 residues long. V dropped 9 bases and J dropped 7 bases, with 10 bases sitting between them. CDR1 WSHSY and CDR2 SAAADI come from the germline V gene. The CDR3 bases are TGCGCCAGTACGGAGCGAAATGAGCAGTTCTTC. Amino acid sequence: CASTERNEQFF.

This clone was picked up a small number of times. For the CDR3, the DNA is TGCGCCAGCAGCCAAACGTCCAGTAATGAAAAACTGTTTTTT. Protein product: CASSQTSSNEKLFF. This chain links TRBV4-1 with TRBJ1-4; D not certain. The germline V and J ends were trimmed by 2 bases and 4 bases, with 8 bases remaining between them. The CDR3 runs to 14 residues. Germline V gives CDR1 MGHRA, CDR2 YSYEKL.

This chain uses TRBV6-1 with TRBJ1-3; D not resolved. CDR3 length: 15 amino acids. Germline V gene sequence: CDR1 MNHNS, CDR2 SASEGT. V lost 2 bases and J lost 0, with 8 bases in between. CDR3 protein: CASSERRNSGNTIYF. CDR3 nucleotide sequence: TGTGCCAGCAGTGAAAGGCGGAACTCTGGAAACACCATATATTTT.

CDR3 loop: CASSLFLGRIISPLHF. CDR3 nucleotides: TGCGCCAGCAGCTTGTTTCTGGGGCGGATAATTTCACCCCTCCACTTT. The chain is built from TRBV5-1 and TRBJ1-6, with D possibly TRBD1 on 5 matching bases. Trimming pared 1 base from V and 9 bases from J, leaving 17 bases between. The germline V gene encodes CDR1 SGHRS and CDR2 YFSETQ. This CDR3 has 16 residues.

V gene TRBV4-3 combines with J gene TRBJ1-3, with D tentatively TRBD1 (6 bases). Germline CDR1 and CDR2: LGHNA and YSLEER. The CDR3 totals 17 residues. Trimming left V 0 bases short and J 0 bases short, with 12 bases between. CDR3 loop: CASSQETGWDSGNTIYF. DNA of the CDR3: TGCGCCAGCAGCCAAGAGACAGGTTGGGACTCTGGAAACACCATATATTTT.

The chain couples TRBV5-4 to TRBJ2-7, with 9 bases fitting TRBD2. The CDR3 sequence is 19 residues long. The J segment lost 4 bases and the V segment lost 4 bases, leaving 21 bases of the junction unmatched. Germline V gives CDR1 SGHNT, CDR2 YYREEE (reference sequence). The CDR3 loop is CASSPLLGSGSVGRYEQYF. The DNA for the CDR3 is TGTGCCAGCAGCCCCCTGTTGGGTAGCGGGAGCGTGGGACGGTACGAGCAGTACTTC.

Regarding this clone: Mismatch with germline at one junction end may stem from a read error. J is TRBJ2-3 and V is TRBV7-7, with 9 bases aligning to TRBD1. The CDR3 runs to 15 residues. CDR1 is SSHAT, CDR2 FNYEAQ, per germline (reference sequence). The CDR3: CASSPGTGRTDTQYF. Here the CDR3 DNA reads TGTGCTAGCAGCCCAGGGACAGGGAGAACAGATACGCAGTATTTT.

The chain combines TRBV5-6 with TRBJ2-5, with 9 bases that match TRBD2. The CDR3 covers 16 residues. J gave up 1 base and V 2 bases, and 6 bases lay outside the gene matches. Germline V gene lookup returns CDR1 SGHDT and CDR2 YYEEEE. DNA of the CDR3: TGTGCCAGCAGCTTAAAGACTAGCGGTGTCCAAGAGACCCAGTACTTC. It translates to CASSLKTSGVQETQYF.

The chain has TRBV6-5 and TRBJ1-2; D unresolved. In germline, CDR1 is MNHEY, CDR2 SVGAGI. V was clipped by 9 bases and J by 3 bases, with 17 bases between them. The CDR3 has 14 residues. The CDR3 here is CASGRHPHDYGYTF. CDR3 nucleotide sequence: TGTGCCAGTGGGCGACACCCCCACGACTATGGCTACACCTTC.

In its sample, this clone was seen once. The chain is built from TRBV7-9 and TRBJ2-1, with 12 bases lining up with TRBD2. With V trimmed by 5 bases and J by 7 bases, 9 bases remained unmatched. CDR1 is SEHNR and CDR2 is FQNEAQ in the germline V gene (reference sequence). The CDR3 runs 16 residues. The CDR3 loop reads CASSAAGLAGPNEQFF. The CDR3 DNA reads as TGTGCCAGCAGCGCAGCCGGACTAGCGGGGCCTAATGAGCAGTTCTTC.

This chain connects TRBV9 to TRBJ2-3, with a weak D call TRBD2 (5 bases). V shed 0 bases and J shed 0 bases, with 8 bases lying between them. The CDR3 runs 15 residues. CDR1 and CDR2 from the germline V gene are SGDLS and YYNGEE. In DNA form, the CDR3 reads TGTGCCAGCAGCGTAGACGGGGTAAGCACAGATACGCAGTATTTT. Its translation is CASSVDGVSTDTQYF.